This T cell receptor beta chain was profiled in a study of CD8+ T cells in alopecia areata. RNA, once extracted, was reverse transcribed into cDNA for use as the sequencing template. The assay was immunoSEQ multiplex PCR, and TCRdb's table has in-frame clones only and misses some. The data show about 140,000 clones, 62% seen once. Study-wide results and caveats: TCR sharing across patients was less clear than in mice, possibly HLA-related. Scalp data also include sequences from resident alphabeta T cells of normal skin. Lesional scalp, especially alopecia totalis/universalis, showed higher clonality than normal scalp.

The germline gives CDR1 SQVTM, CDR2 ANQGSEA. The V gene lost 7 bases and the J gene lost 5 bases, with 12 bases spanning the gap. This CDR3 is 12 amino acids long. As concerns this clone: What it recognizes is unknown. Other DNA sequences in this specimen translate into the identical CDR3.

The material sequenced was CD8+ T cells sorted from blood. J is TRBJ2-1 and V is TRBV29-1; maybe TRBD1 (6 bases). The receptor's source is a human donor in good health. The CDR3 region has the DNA TGCAGCGCAGACACAGGGAACAATGAGCAGTTCTTC. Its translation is CSADTGNNEQFF.